This T cell receptor beta chain is drawn from a study of T cell repertoires in aging, cancer and after chemotherapy. Study-wide background: The whole study produced a dataset of roughly 8.6 million TCR reads. Study-level results: Loss of evenness, beyond lost richness, contributed to age-related TCR diversity decline in cancer patients. Across the chemotherapy interval, each cancer cohort showed higher median generation probability, suggesting thymic rebound.

TCR beta rearrangements were amplified from peripheral blood genomic DNA. Rearranged V-D-J TRB sequences were amplified with a mixed TRB-A/B primer pool. MiXCR, run by TCRdb on the multiplex PCR reads, gives a single entry per CDR3 protein. The data show about 17,000 distinct CDR3 sequences, about 50% seen once. Trimming took off 0 bases at V and 2 bases at J, with 10 bases between the two ends. The CDR3 runs to 15 residues. Per the germline V gene, CDR1 is SGHTA and CDR2 is FQGNSA. Notes on this clonotype: Its antigen is still unknown.

Sequenced material: blood. The TCR originated in a human donor in good health. The chain combines TRBV7-2 with TRBJ2-5; maybe TRBD2 (5 bases). The CDR3: CASSLAGERQETQYF. DNA of the CDR3: TGTGCCAGCAGCTTAGCCGGGGAGAGGCAAGAGACCCAGTACTTC.